A single sample gave rise to the 31 T cell receptor beta chains below, sequenced in a study of T cell clones after liver transplantation. Profiled with immunoSEQ multiplex PCR; TCRdb holds only in-frame clones, not every one. In the table there are tens of thousands of clones, over 90% of which are singletons. The input for sequencing was CD4+ T cells from blood, taken less than 28 months after liver transplant. These receptors all come from a human patient who received a liver transplant. The graft donor may have contributed some T cells.

Details on this clone: Other DNA sequences in this specimen translate into the identical CDR3. This rearrangement joins TRBV7-2 to TRBJ1-1; tentative D call: TRBD1 (6 bases). The germline V gene encodes CDR1 SGHTA and CDR2 FQGNSA. The CDR3 is made up of 14 amino acids. The V end was cut by 5 bases, the J end by 2 bases, with 12 bases between. CDR3 nucleotides: TGTGCCAGCAGCCCGGGGGCGGCAAACACTGAAGCTTTCTTT. It codes for CASSPGAANTEAFF.

The chain recombines TRBV4-1 with TRBJ2-7; 10 bases match TRBD2. V trimming: 0 bases; J trimming: 3 bases; junction bases outside the gene matches: 8. Looked up from germline, CDR1 is MGHRA and CDR2 is YSYEKL. The CDR3 is 17 residues long. The CDR3 DNA follows: TGCGCCAGCAGCCAAGAAAAGGCTAGCGGGAGCCGCTACGAGCAGTACTTC. The encoded protein is CASSQEKASGSRYEQYF.

CDR3: CASSQSRAPPYNQPQHF. CDR3 DNA sequence: TGCGCCAGCAGCCAAAGCCGGGCCCCACCGTATAATCAGCCCCAGCATTTT. The chain has TRBV4-1 and TRBJ1-5; no clear D gene. V was shortened by 2 bases and J by 4 bases, with 18 bases between the two germline ends. Germline values: CDR1 MGHRA, CDR2 YSYEKL. There are 17 residues in the CDR3.

The chain couples TRBV7-9 to TRBJ2-7; D might be TRBD2 (5 bases). This CDR3 has 15 residues. Looked up from germline, CDR1 is SEHNR and CDR2 is FQNEAQ (reference sequence). The germline V and J ends were trimmed by 4 bases and 0 bases, with 13 bases remaining between them. The CDR3 bases are TGTGCCAGCAGCTCAGAGGGTCTTCCCTCCTACGAGCAGTACTTC. Its protein is CASSSEGLPSYEQYF.

The V and J genes are TRBV5-1 and TRBJ2-1, with D maybe TRBD1 (6 bases). This CDR3 region has 14 residues. Germline assignment: CDR1 SGHRS and CDR2 YFSETQ. Trimming shortened V by 3 bases and J by 8 bases, and 15 bases separated the two germline ends. CDR3 amino acids: CASSSGQPADEQFF. The DNA for the CDR3 is TGCGCCAGCAGCTCCGGACAGCCGGCCGATGAGCAGTTCTTC.

The CDR3 DNA reads as TGTGCCGGCCCGGGGGGGCCTAGCGGGAGTAACGGGGAGCTGTTTTTT. It yields the protein CAGPGGPSGSNGELFF. This chain uses TRBV6-4 with TRBJ2-2; TRBD2 matches 10 bases. This CDR3 comprises 16 residues. The germline CDR1 and CDR2 sequences are MRHNA and SNTAGT. V trimming: 11 bases; J trimming: 7 bases; junction bases outside the gene matches: 16.

V usage is TRBV6-5 and J usage is TRBJ1-1; D ambiguous. The CDR3 covers 13 residues. The V gene's germline CDR1 is MNHEY and CDR2 SVGAGI. V gave up 7 bases and J gave up 9 bases, with 18 bases separating them. The CDR3 DNA follows: TGTGCCAGCATTACCCCGTCTAGGGAGAAAGCTTTCTTT. This encodes CASITPSREKAFF.

The rearrangement links TRBV27 to TRBJ1-1; D remains unclear. Germline V gene data show CDR1 as MNHEY and CDR2 as SMNVEV (reference sequence). The CDR3 is 15 amino acids. The V end lost 4 bases, the J end lost 1 base, and 13 bases lay between the germline ends. The CDR3 here is CASSSRPTGNTEAFF. In DNA, the CDR3 is TGTGCCAGCAGTTCCCGCCCAACTGGGAACACTGAAGCTTTCTTT.

The V gene is TRBV2, the J gene TRBJ2-7; 8 nucleotides agree with TRBD1. The CDR3 spans 14 residues. The V gene end was trimmed by 6 bases and the J gene end by 2 bases; junction bases not matched to a gene: 6. Germline CDR1 and CDR2: SNHLY and FYNNEI. CDR3 sequence (DNA): TGTGCCAGCAGCAGACAGGGGATGGCCTACGAGCAGTACTTC. Its translation: CASSRQGMAYEQYF.

This CDR3 is CASSDRTGNQPQHF. CDR3 DNA sequence: TGCGCCAGCAGCGATCGGACAGGTAATCAGCCCCAGCATTTT. V gene TRBV4-1 combines with J gene TRBJ1-5; 7 bases agree with TRBD1. With V trimmed by 5 bases and J by 4 bases, 5 bases remained unmatched. CDR1 and CDR2 from the germline V gene are MGHRA and YSYEKL. The CDR3 sequence is 14 residues long.

This clone showed up just a few times. This chain uses TRBV4-2 with TRBJ2-2; a possible D gene is TRBD2 (7 bases). Germline V gene lookup returns CDR1 LGHNA and CDR2 YNFKEQ. This CDR3 is built from 16 residues. The V gene lost 3 bases and the J gene lost 7 bases, with 18 bases spanning the gap. The chain's CDR3 is CASSQAAQGGGGELFF. The CDR3 DNA sequence: TGTGCCAGCAGCCAGGCCGCACAGGGAGGGGGCGGGGAGCTGTTTTTT.

V usage is TRBV5-6 and J usage is TRBJ2-1; 9 bases map to TRBD2. Germline V gives CDR1 SGHDT, CDR2 YYEEEE. The CDR3 runs 19 residues. With 0 bases clipped from V and 0 bases from J, the junction kept 10 bases outside the gene matches. The CDR3 loop reads CASSLVGLAGTSSYNEQFF. Here the CDR3 DNA reads TGTGCCAGCAGCTTGGTAGGGCTAGCGGGGACGAGCTCCTACAATGAGCAGTTCTTC.

The chain has TRBV5-6 and TRBJ2-5; no definite D call. Deletions cut 4 bases from V and 4 bases from J, with 11 bases between. The CDR3 consists of 13 residues. Germline CDR1 is SGHDT and CDR2 is YYEEEE. CDR3 nucleotide sequence: TGTGCCAGCAGCACCCCGTGGGGAGAGACCCAGTACTTC. Translating it yields CASSTPWGETQYF.

The gene calls are TRBV29-1 and TRBJ1-1; D is unclear. The CDR3 runs 13 residues. The germline CDR1 and CDR2 sequences are SQVTM and ANQGSEA. The V end was cut by 4 bases, the J end by 1 base, with 10 bases between. CDR3 sequence: CSVVGETNTEAFF. As DNA, the CDR3 is TGCAGCGTTGTCGGGGAAACGAACACTGAAGCTTTCTTT. Combining the CDR3 with reference TRBV29-1 and TRBJ1-1 gives the whole variable domain SAVISQKPSRDICQRGTSLTIQCQVDSQVTMMFWYRQQPGQSLTLIATANQGSEATYESGFVIDKFPISRPNLTFSTLTVSNMSPEDSSIYLCSVVGETNTEAFFGQGTRLTVV.

The chain carries TRBV7-3 and TRBJ1-2; D is ambiguous. Germline assignment: CDR1 SGHTA and CDR2 FQGTGA. The CDR3 covers 13 residues. The V and J ends lost 2 bases and 7 bases respectively, with 11 bases between them. CDR3 coding DNA: TGTGCCAGCAGCTTATACCCCACCGCTGGCTACACCTTC. Its translation: CASSLYPTAGYTF. The variable domain in full, with the rest retrieved from reference TRBV7-3 and TRBJ1-2, is GAGVSQTPSNKVTEKGKYVELRCDPISGHTALYWYRQSLGQGPEFLIYFQGTGAADDSGLPNDRFFAVRPEGSVSTLKIQRTERGDSAVYLCASSLYPTAGYTFGSGTRLTVV.

The V and J genes are TRBV19 and TRBJ2-2; TRBD2 aligns across 10 bases. The germline CDR1 and CDR2 sequences are LNHDA and SQIVND (reference sequence). Trimming cost V 3 bases and J 6 bases; bases outside gene matches: 1. This CDR3 region has 14 residues. CDR3 sequence (DNA): TGTGCCAGTAGTATCGGGACTAGCGCCGGGGAGCTGTTTTTT. Protein sequence: CASSIGTSAGELFF.

The V and J genes are TRBV7-9 and TRBJ2-1; D gene ambiguous. Trimming pared 3 bases from V and 4 bases from J, leaving 7 bases between. Germline lookup yields CDR1 SEHNR and CDR2 FQNEAQ (reference sequence). This CDR3 has 13 residues. CDR3 DNA: TGTGCCAGCAGCTTTGAAGGTTACAATGAGCAGTTCTTC. It specifies CASSFEGYNEQFF.

The V and J genes are TRBV7-9 and TRBJ1-1; D is undetermined. Trimming removed 1 base from V and 7 bases from J, with 16 bases in between. CDR1 is SEHNR, CDR2 FQNEAQ, per germline (reference sequence). This CDR3 is 15 amino acids long. The CDR3 sequence: CASSLDGHTLDEAFF. The CDR3, as DNA: TGTGCCAGCAGCTTAGATGGCCACACACTCGATGAAGCTTTCTTT.

The chain recombines TRBV5-1 with TRBJ2-7, with D perhaps matching TRBD1 (5 bases). CDR3 length: 14 amino acids. Germline V lookup: CDR1 SGHRS, CDR2 YFSETQ. Trimming took 4 bases from V and 6 from J, leaving 17 bases between them. CDR3 loop: CASSPFGQGAEQYF. CDR3 sequence (DNA): TGCGCCAGCAGCCCCTTTGGGCAGGGTGCCGAGCAGTACTTC.

V usage is TRBV7-2 and J usage is TRBJ2-1; no firm D call. The CDR3 loop spans 16 amino acids. CDR1 and CDR2 from the germline V gene are SGHTA and FQGNSA. With 2 bases removed from V and 0 bases from J, the gap between germline ends came to 11 bases. This chain's CDR3 is CASSLWTTSSYNEQFF. CDR3 DNA: TGTGCCAGCAGCTTATGGACCACAAGCTCCTACAATGAGCAGTTCTTC.

This chain joins TRBV6-1 and TRBJ1-4; D is perhaps TRBD1 (5 bases). The V and J ends lost 8 bases and 2 bases respectively, with 15 bases between them. CDR1 is MNHNS, CDR2 SASEGT, per germline. The CDR3 length is 15 residues. CDR3 amino acids: CASLPPGRTNEKLFF. In DNA, the CDR3 is TGTGCCAGCCTACCCCCAGGGAGGACTAATGAAAAACTGTTTTTT.

J is TRBJ1-5 and V is TRBV7-2; D remains unclear. Germline V gene data show CDR1 as SGHTA and CDR2 as FQGNSA. This CDR3 is built from 14 residues. V lost 0 bases to trimming and J lost 1 base, with 4 bases between them. CDR3 DNA: TGTGCCAGCAGCTTAGCGACAAGCAATCAGCCCCAGCATTTT. Translation: CASSLATSNQPQHF.

The genes are TRBV4-3 and TRBJ2-7, with 10 bases identical to TRBD2. In germline, CDR1 is LGHNA, CDR2 YSLEER. V shed 1 base, J shed 2 bases, and the junction held 2 bases outside the gene matches. The length of the CDR3 is 15 residues. The CDR3 loop reads CASSQGAGGTYEQYF. CDR3 coding DNA: TGCGCCAGCAGCCAAGGAGCGGGAGGGACCTACGAGCAGTACTTC.

This chain uses TRBV5-1 with TRBJ2-5, with 7 bases lining up with TRBD1. The CDR3 is 14 residues long. The germline V gene has CDR1 SGHRS and CDR2 YFSETQ. The V gene end was trimmed by 4 bases and the J gene end by 1 base; junction bases not matched to a gene: 4. For the CDR3, the DNA is TGCGCCAGCAGCAAGGGACAGTTCCAAGAGACCCAGTACTTC. It translates to CASSKGQFQETQYF.

This chain joins TRBV30 and TRBJ2-7, with 9 bases aligning to TRBD1. The ends lost 4 bases at V and 0 bases at J; junction bases unmatched: 1. Germline CDR1 GTSNPN, CDR2 SVGIG (reference sequence). This CDR3 region has 13 residues. This CDR3 is CAWNRGLSYEQYF. The CDR3 coding sequence is TGTGCCTGGAACAGGGGGCTCTCCTACGAGCAGTACTTC.

The gene calls are TRBV21-1 and TRBJ2-1. TRBV21-1 corresponds to a pseudogene. This CDR3 region has 15 residues. The CDR3 coding sequence is TGTGCCAGCAGCAAAGCGGGCGGACCCTACAATGAGCAGTTCTTC. This codes for CASSKAGGPYNEQFF.

The chain has TRBV7-9 and TRBJ2-3; no clear D gene. This CDR3 contains 14 residues. V was trimmed by 8 bases and J by 6 bases, leaving 18 bases between them. CDR1 is SEHNR and CDR2 is FQNEAQ in the germline V gene (reference sequence). The CDR3 bases are TGTGCCAGCCTAGACCGTTCCCGTAAGGATACGCAGTATTTT. Translated, it gives CASLDRSRKDTQYF.

This clone has a single count. V and J are TRBV6-6 and TRBJ2-5, with D unclear. There are 10 residues in the CDR3. V dropped 8 bases and J dropped 5 bases, with 6 bases sitting between them. Per the germline V gene, CDR1 is MNHNY and CDR2 is SVGAGI (reference sequence). CDR3 nucleotides: TGTGCCAGCGCCCTGGAGACCCAGTACTTC. This gives the protein CASALETQYF.

Regarding this clone: The same CDR3 also results from other DNA sequences found in this sample. J is TRBJ2-7 and V is TRBV12-2; the table's D call, TRBD2, has no DNA check behind it. TRBV12-2 is described as a pseudogene. The length of the CDR3 is 17 residues. In DNA, the CDR3 is TGTGCAAGTCGCTTAGAAACGGAGGCTAGCGGGTGTAACGAGCAGTACTTC. Translation: CASRLETEASGCNEQYF.

The chain recombines TRBV5-1 with TRBJ2-2; 13 bases agree with TRBD2. Trimming took 3 bases from V and 3 from J; bases not matched to a gene: 8. CDR1 is SGHRS and CDR2 is YFSETQ in the germline V gene. This CDR3 is built from 18 residues. CDR3 in DNA: TGCGCCAGCAGCTATGATACCGGGACTAGCGGGGACACCGGGGAGCTGTTTTTT. Translated, it gives CASSYDTGTSGDTGELFF.

The V gene is TRBV5-4, the J gene TRBJ2-5, with D unresolved. Between the trimmed V and J ends, which lost 4 bases and 2 bases, there was a span of 12 bases. CDR3 size: 14 residues. Per the germline V gene, CDR1 is SGHNT and CDR2 is YYREEE (reference sequence). As DNA, the CDR3 is TGTGCCAGCAGCGCCGGGCAAACTCAAGAGACCCAGTACTTC. Its protein is CASSAGQTQETQYF.